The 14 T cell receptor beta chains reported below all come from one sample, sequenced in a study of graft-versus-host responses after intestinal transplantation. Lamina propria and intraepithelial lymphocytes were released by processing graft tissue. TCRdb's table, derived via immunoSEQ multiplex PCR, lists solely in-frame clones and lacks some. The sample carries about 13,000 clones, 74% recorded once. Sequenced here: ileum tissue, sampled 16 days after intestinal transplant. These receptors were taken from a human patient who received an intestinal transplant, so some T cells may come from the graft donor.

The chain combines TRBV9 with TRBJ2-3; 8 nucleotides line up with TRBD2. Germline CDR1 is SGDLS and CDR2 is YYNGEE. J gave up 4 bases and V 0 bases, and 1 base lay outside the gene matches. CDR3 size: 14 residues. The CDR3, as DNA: TGTGCCAGCAGCGTAGGTAGCGGGGCAGATACGCAGTATTTT. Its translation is CASSVGSGADTQYF. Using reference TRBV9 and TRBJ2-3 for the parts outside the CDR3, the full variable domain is DSGVTQTPKHLITATGQRVTLRCSPRSGDLSVYWYQQSLDQGLQFLIQYYNGEERAKGNILERFSAQQFPDLHSELNLSSLELGDSALYFCASSVGSGADTQYFGPGTRLTVL.

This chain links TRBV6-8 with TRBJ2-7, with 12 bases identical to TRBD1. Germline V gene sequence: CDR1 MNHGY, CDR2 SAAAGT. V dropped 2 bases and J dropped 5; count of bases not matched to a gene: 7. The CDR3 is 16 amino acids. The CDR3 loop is CASSYLGDRGRNEQYF. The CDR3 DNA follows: TGTGCCAGCAGTTACCTCGGGGACAGGGGGCGGAACGAGCAGTACTTC.

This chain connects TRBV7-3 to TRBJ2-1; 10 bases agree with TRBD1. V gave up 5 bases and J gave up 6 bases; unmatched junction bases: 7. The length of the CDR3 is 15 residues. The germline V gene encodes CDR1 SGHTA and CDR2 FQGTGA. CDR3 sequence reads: CASSQTGTGANEQFF. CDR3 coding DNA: TGTGCCAGCAGCCAGACCGGGACAGGGGCCAATGAGCAGTTCTTC. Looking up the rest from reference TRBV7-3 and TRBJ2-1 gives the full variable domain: GAGVSQTPSNKVTEKGKYVELRCDPISGHTALYWYRQSLGQGPEFLIYFQGTGAADDSGLPNDRFFAVRPEGSVSTLKIQRTERGDSAVYLCASSQTGTGANEQFFGPGTRLTVL.

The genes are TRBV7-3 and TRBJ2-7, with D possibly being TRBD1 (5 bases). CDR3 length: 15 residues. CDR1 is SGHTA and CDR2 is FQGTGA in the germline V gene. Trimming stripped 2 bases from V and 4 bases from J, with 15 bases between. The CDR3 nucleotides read TGTGCCAGCAGCTTAGAAGCAGGGAACCCTTACGAGCAGTACTTC. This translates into CASSLEAGNPYEQYF.

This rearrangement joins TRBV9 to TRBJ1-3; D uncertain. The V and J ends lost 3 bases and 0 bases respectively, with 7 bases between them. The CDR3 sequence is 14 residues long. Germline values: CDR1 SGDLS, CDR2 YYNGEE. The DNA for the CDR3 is TGTGCCAGCAGCGGGGCAGCCTCTGGAAACACCATATATTTT. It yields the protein CASSGAASGNTIYF.

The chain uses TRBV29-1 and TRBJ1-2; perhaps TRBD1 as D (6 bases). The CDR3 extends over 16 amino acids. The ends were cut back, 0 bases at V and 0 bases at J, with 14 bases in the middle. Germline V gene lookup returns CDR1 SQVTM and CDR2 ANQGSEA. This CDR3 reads CSVEDLGQTANYGYTF. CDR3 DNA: TGCAGCGTTGAAGACCTAGGACAGACAGCTAACTATGGCTACACCTTC.

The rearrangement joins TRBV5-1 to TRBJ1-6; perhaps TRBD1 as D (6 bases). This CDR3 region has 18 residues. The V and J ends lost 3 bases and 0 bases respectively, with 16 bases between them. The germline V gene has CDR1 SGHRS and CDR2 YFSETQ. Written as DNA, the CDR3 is TGCGCCAGCAGCTCCTTGACAGGAGTGAGCTCCTATAATTCACCCCTCCACTTT. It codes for CASSSLTGVSSYNSPLHF.

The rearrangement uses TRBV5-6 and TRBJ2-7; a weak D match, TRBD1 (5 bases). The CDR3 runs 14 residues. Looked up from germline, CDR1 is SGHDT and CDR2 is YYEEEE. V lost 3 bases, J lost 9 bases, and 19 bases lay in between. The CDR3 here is CASSYQGTSSRQYF. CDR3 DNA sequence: TGTGCCAGCAGCTATCAGGGCACGAGCAGCCGGCAGTACTTC.

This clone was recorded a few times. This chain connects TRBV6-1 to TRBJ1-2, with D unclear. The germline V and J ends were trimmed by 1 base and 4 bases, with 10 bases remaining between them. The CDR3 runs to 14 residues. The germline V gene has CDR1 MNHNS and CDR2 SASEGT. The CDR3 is CASSEEVSFYGYTF. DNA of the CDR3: TGTGCCAGCAGTGAAGAAGTCAGTTTCTATGGCTACACCTTC.

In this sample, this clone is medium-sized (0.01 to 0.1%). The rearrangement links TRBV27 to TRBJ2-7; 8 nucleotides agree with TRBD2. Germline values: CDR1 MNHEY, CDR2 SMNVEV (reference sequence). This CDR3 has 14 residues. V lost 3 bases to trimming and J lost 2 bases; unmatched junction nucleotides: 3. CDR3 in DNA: TGTGCCAGCAGTTTCGGGGGGGCTCCCTACGAGCAGTACTTC. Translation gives CASSFGGAPYEQYF.

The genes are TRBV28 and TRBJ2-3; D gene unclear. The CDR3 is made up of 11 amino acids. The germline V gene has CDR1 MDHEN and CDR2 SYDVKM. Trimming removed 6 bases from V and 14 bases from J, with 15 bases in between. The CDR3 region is CASRVGVALYF. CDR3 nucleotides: TGTGCCAGCAGAGTCGGAGTGGCTTTGTATTTT.

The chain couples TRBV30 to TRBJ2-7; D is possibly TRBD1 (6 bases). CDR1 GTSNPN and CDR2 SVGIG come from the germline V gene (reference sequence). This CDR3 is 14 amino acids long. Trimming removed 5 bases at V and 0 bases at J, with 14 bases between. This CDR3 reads CAWDRFPLSYEQYF. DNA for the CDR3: TGTGCCTGGGACAGGTTCCCTCTCTCCTACGAGCAGTACTTC.

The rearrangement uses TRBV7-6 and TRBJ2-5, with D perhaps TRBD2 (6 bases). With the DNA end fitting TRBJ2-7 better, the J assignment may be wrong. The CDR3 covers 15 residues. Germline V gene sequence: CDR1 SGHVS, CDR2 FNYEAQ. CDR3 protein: CASSSSSVRGYEQYF. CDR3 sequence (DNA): TGTGCCAGCAGCTCCTCTAGCGTAAGGGGCTACGAGCAGTACTTC.

CDR3 bases: TGTGCCAGTAGTATACGACTCCTGACCTTTGAAGCTTTCTTT. Translating gives CASSIRLLTFEAFF. This chain connects TRBV19 to TRBJ1-1, with D unresolved. The CDR3 extends over 14 amino acids. Trimming cost V 2 bases and J 7 bases, with 14 bases left between them. Germline lookup yields CDR1 LNHDA and CDR2 SQIVND (reference sequence).